The source of this TCR beta chain is a study of blood T cell repertoires in COVID-19. Study-wide background: Spain, Italy and the United States supplied samples that represented acute and convalescent COVID-19. T cells, B-cell-depleted T cells, or PBMCs provided the cDNA or gDNA that served as material.

CDR3 length: 16 amino acids. Trimming removed 1 base from V and 4 bases from J; junction bases left unmatched: 9. Germline V gene data show CDR1 as SGHVS and CDR2 as FQNEAQ. Only in-frame clones appear in the TCRdb table, and some are missing; sequencing was by immunoSEQ multiplex PCR. The sample comprises about 110,000 clones, roughly 76% of which are singletons, and roughly a tenth rests with the top ten. The specimen was peripheral blood. This receptor was obtained from a woman between 65 and 79 years old with acute or convalescent COVID-19. The chain joins TRBV7-8 to TRBJ2-7; TRBD2 matches 8 bases. In DNA, the CDR3 is TGTGCCAGCAGCTTAGGATCGAGCGGGAGTGGTTACGAGCAGTACTTC. Protein: CASSLGSSGSGYEQYF.